The 25 T cell receptor beta chains listed next were all sequenced from one sample in a study of T cell repertoires in cytomegalovirus infection. No antigen has been identified for these receptors. Each CDR3 protein gets one entry after TCRdb re-called the reads with MiXCR. The sample contains about 89,000 distinct CDR3 sequences, less than 30% of which appear only once. The sample in question was CD8+ T cells from cultured PBMCs, obtained from culture after CMV antigen stimulation. The receptors derive from a human donor in good health (CMV status not recorded). Some clones in this sample may be carry-over from other donors' samples.

This clonotype came up a few times. The rearrangement links TRBV12-3 or TRBV12-4 to TRBJ2-7, with 10 nucleotides matching TRBD1. This CDR3 contains 13 residues. After removal of 7 bases from V and 6 bases from J, the junction contained 6 bases not matched to a gene. Here the CDR3 reads CASTRQGASEQYF. CDR3 nucleotide sequence: TGTGCCAGCACTCGACAGGGGGCGAGCGAGCAGTACTTC.

The V and J genes are TRBV7-6 and TRBJ2-4, with TRBD2 matching over 8 bases. The V gene end was trimmed by 3 bases and the J gene end by 8 bases; junction bases not matched to a gene: 3. This CDR3 comprises 13 residues. Germline-derived CDR1 and CDR2 are SGHVS and FNYEAQ. The CDR3 region is CASSLSGGDIQYF. CDR3 nucleotide sequence: TGTGCCAGCAGCTTGAGCGGGGGAGACATTCAGTACTTC.

The table lists this clonotype with many counts. The chain carries TRBV6-5 and TRBJ1-3; no clear D gene. The germline CDR1 and CDR2 sequences are MNHEY and SVGAGI. Trimming took 4 bases from V and 3 from J, leaving 10 bases between them. The CDR3 covers 14 residues. The CDR3 protein is CASSLGNNGNTIYF. CDR3 in DNA: TGTGCCAGCAGTTTGGGAAACAATGGAAACACCATATATTTT.

This clonotype was recorded a few times. The chain has TRBV20-1 and TRBJ1-2; D is unresolved. V lost 3 bases to trimming and J lost 2 bases, with 19 bases between them. This CDR3 is built from 16 residues. Germline V gene data show CDR1 as DFQATT and CDR2 as SNEGSKA (reference sequence). CDR3 in DNA: TGCAGTGCTAGTGGCGGCTCCCTGAGGGCCAACTATGGCTACACCTTC. This sequence encodes CSASGGSLRANYGYTF.

The chain carries TRBV29-1 and TRBJ1-4, with D maybe TRBD1 (6 bases). CDR3 size: 13 residues. Trimming pared 4 bases from V and 8 bases from J, leaving 14 bases between. The V gene's germline CDR1 is SQVTM and CDR2 ANQGSEA. CDR3 coding DNA: TGCAGCGTTGTAATGGGAGGGGGAGAAAAACTGTTTTTT. This encodes CSVVMGGGEKLFF.

V usage is TRBV25-1 and J usage is TRBJ1-2; TRBD1 might be the D (5 bases). The CDR3 runs to 12 residues. With 2 bases removed from V and 6 bases from J, the gap between germline ends came to 7 bases. Germline-derived CDR1 and CDR2 are MGHDK and SYGVNS. CDR3 sequence (DNA): TGTGCCAGCAGTGAAGGGGCCCATGGCTACACCTTC. Translating gives CASSEGAHGYTF.

This clonotype was counted between two and nine times. The chain links TRBV6-1 to TRBJ2-7, with D possibly being TRBD1 or TRBD2 (5 bases each). In germline, CDR1 is MNHNS, CDR2 SASEGT. V was pared by 8 bases and J by 2 bases, with 25 bases between. The CDR3 is 17 amino acids. CDR3 residues: CASEKFWQGRGTYEQYF. DNA for the CDR3: TGTGCCAGCGAAAAGTTCTGGCAGGGAAGAGGGACCTACGAGCAGTACTTC.

In this sample, this clonotype turned up a few times. The chain couples TRBV7-2 to TRBJ1-2; D is perhaps TRBD1 (6 bases). Looked up from germline, CDR1 is SGHTA and CDR2 is FQGNSA. V was cut by 2 bases and J by 8 bases, with 12 bases left in between. The length of the CDR3 is 13 residues. CDR3 nucleotides: TGTGCCAGCAGCTTATCTCAGGGGATCGGCTACACCTTC. It codes for CASSLSQGIGYTF.

The rearrangement joins TRBV18 to TRBJ2-7; the D is unclear. The germline V gene encodes CDR1 KGHSH and CDR2 LQKENI. The length of the CDR3 is 13 residues. V lost 4 bases to trimming and J lost 4 bases, with 11 bases between them. The CDR3 reads CASSHPYSYEQYF. The CDR3 coding sequence is TGTGCCAGCTCACACCCCTATTCTTACGAGCAGTACTTC.

This clonotype was counted a few times. The V gene is TRBV27, the J gene TRBJ1-1; tentative D call: TRBD1 (5 bases). The CDR3 sequence is 17 residues long. Germline CDR1 and CDR2: MNHEY and SMNVEV (reference sequence). Trimming took 5 bases from V and 2 from J, leaving 21 bases between them. The CDR3: CASSPHLRVATNTEAFF. The CDR3 DNA reads as TGTGCCAGCAGTCCCCACCTCAGGGTCGCAACCAACACTGAAGCTTTCTTT.

This clonotype was observed a handful of times. The chain employs TRBV12-3 or TRBV12-4 and TRBJ2-7, with a tentative D call TRBD1 (6 bases). With 6 bases removed from V and 0 bases from J, the gap between germline ends came to 12 bases. This CDR3 has 14 amino acids. The CDR3 protein is CASSLGQNSYEQYF. The CDR3 DNA reads TGTGCCAGCAGCCTTGGACAGAACTCCTACGAGCAGTACTTC.

This clonotype occurred a few times. This chain joins TRBV20-1 and TRBJ2-4; 7 bases match TRBD2. The ends lost 7 bases at V and 0 bases at J; junction bases unmatched: 6. The CDR3 is 14 residues long. Germline-derived CDR1 and CDR2 are DFQATT and SNEGSKA (reference sequence). The CDR3 sequence is CSVPGGVAKNIQYF. The CDR3 coding sequence is TGCAGTGTTCCTGGGGGGGTAGCCAAAAACATTCAGTACTTC.

The genes are TRBV7-6 and TRBJ1-4, with 7 bases matching TRBD1. CDR1 is SGHVS and CDR2 is FNYEAQ in the germline V gene. Trimming took 5 bases from V and 5 from J; bases not matched to a gene: 14. The CDR3 length is 17 residues. The CDR3 DNA is TGTGCCAGCAGCCTGGGGTCAGGGGGGCGAGCGAATGAAAAACTGTTTTTT. Its protein is CASSLGSGGRANEKLFF.

The table lists this clonotype with a few counts. This chain connects TRBV7-6 to TRBJ2-3; maybe TRBD2 (6 bases). Germline V gene lookup returns CDR1 SGHVS and CDR2 FNYEAQ. This CDR3 region has 13 residues. The CDR3 nucleotides are TGTGCGGGGGGTTCCCGAGACACAGATACGCAGTATTTT. Translated: CAGGSRDTDTQYF. Combining the CDR3 with reference TRBV7-6 and TRBJ2-3 gives the whole variable domain GAGVSQSPRYKVTKRGQDVALRCDPISGHVSLYWYRQALGQGPEFLTYFNYEAQQDKSGLPNDRFSAERPEGSISTLTIQRTEQRDSAMYRCAGGSRDTDTQYFGPGTRLTVL.

This sequence joins TRBV5-1 and TRBJ1-4; D is uncertain. Germline lookup yields CDR1 SGHRS and CDR2 YFSETQ. V gave up 0 bases and J gave up 4 bases, with 13 bases separating them. The CDR3 runs to 16 residues. The CDR3 DNA reads as TGCGCCAGCAGCTTGGAGGGAGTCAGAGATAATGAAAAACTGTTTTTT. Its translation: CASSLEGVRDNEKLFF.

This chain joins TRBV20-1 and TRBJ2-1; D call uncertain. The CDR3 consists of 14 residues. Germline V gene data show CDR1 as DFQATT and CDR2 as SNEGSKA (reference sequence). V lost 3 bases and J lost 0, with 9 bases in between. The CDR3 nucleotides are TGCAGTGCTAGTTCAGGAGTCTCCTACAATGAGCAGTTCTTC. Translated, it gives CSASSGVSYNEQFF.

The chain couples TRBV12-3 or TRBV12-4 to TRBJ2-7; D remains unclear. V lost 4 bases to trimming and J lost 4 bases, with 17 bases between them. The CDR3 covers 15 residues. The CDR3 sequence is CASSSPGRKLYEQYF. The DNA for the CDR3 is TGTGCCAGCAGTTCCCCAGGTAGAAAACTTTACGAGCAGTACTTC.

This clonotype was counted many times. The CDR3 sequence is CASSPWGGEQNTEAFF. CDR3 DNA sequence: TGCGCCAGCAGCCCATGGGGAGGGGAGCAGAACACTGAAGCTTTCTTT. The chain couples TRBV5-1 to TRBJ1-1; maybe TRBD1 (5 bases). Trimming pared 4 bases from V and 1 base from J, leaving 17 bases between. The CDR3 runs 16 residues. Germline CDR1 SGHRS, CDR2 YFSETQ. The entire variable domain, with the rest obtained from reference TRBV5-1 and TRBJ1-1, is as follows: KAGVTQTPRYLIKTRGQQVTLSCSPISGHRSVSWYQQTPGQGLQFLFEYFSETQRNKGNFPGRFSGRQFSNSRSEMNVSTLELGDSALYLCASSPWGGEQNTEAFFGQGTRLTVV.

Within the sample, this clonotype is medium-sized. V and J are TRBV28 and TRBJ1-1; D is ambiguous. This CDR3 is 14 amino acids long. Trimming removed 2 bases at V and 1 base at J, with 8 bases between. Germline V gene sequence: CDR1 MDHEN, CDR2 SYDVKM. The CDR3 DNA reads as TGTGCCAGCAGTTTAACCCAGAAGAACACTGAAGCTTTCTTT. It yields the protein CASSLTQKNTEAFF.

In this sample, this clonotype turned up a few times. The chain has TRBV4-1 and TRBJ2-5; D may be TRBD1 (5 bases). The germline V gene has CDR1 MGHRA and CDR2 YSYEKL. Trimming cost V 1 base and J 5 bases, with 14 bases left between them. The CDR3 loop spans 15 amino acids. Here the CDR3 reads CASSQGEGAGETQYF. The DNA for the CDR3 is TGCGCCAGCAGCCAAGGGGAAGGGGCCGGGGAGACCCAGTACTTC.

This clonotype has more than one count but fewer than ten. V usage is TRBV20-1 and J usage is TRBJ1-2, with D possibly being TRBD1 (6 bases). The germline V and J ends were trimmed by 1 base and 3 bases, with 12 bases remaining between them. CDR1 DFQATT and CDR2 SNEGSKA come from the germline V gene (reference sequence). The CDR3 runs to 14 residues. The CDR3, as DNA: TGCAGTGCTAGAGTTGACGGGGGCTACTATGGCTACACCTTC. Protein product: CSARVDGGYYGYTF.

This clonotype was seen ten or more times. This chain connects TRBV7-2 to TRBJ2-4, with D unresolved. Looked up from germline, CDR1 is SGHTA and CDR2 is FQGNSA. The CDR3 length is 16 residues. V lost 1 base, J lost 2 bases, and 12 bases lay in between. The CDR3 coding sequence is TGTGCCAGCAGCTTAGTACTGGGGAAAACCAAAAACATTCAGTACTTC. Translation gives CASSLVLGKTKNIQYF.

Ten or more counts support this clonotype. The chain links TRBV6-5 to TRBJ2-3, with D uncertain. This CDR3 has 13 amino acids. The V end was cut by 5 bases, the J end by 5 bases, with 11 bases between. Germline CDR1 is MNHEY and CDR2 is SVGAGI. The CDR3 DNA sequence: TGTGCCAGCAGTCCCCACTGGGGAGATACGCAGTATTTT. This sequence encodes CASSPHWGDTQYF.

This clonotype was counted at least ten times. V is TRBV7-6 and J is TRBJ2-3; the match to TRBD2 covers 12 bases. The CDR3 has 17 residues. V shed 5 bases, J shed 4 bases, and the junction held 10 bases outside the gene matches. Per the germline V gene, CDR1 is SGHVS and CDR2 is FNYEAQ. This CDR3 is CASSDTLAGGNADTQYF. The CDR3 DNA follows: TGTGCCAGCAGCGACACACTAGCGGGGGGCAACGCAGATACGCAGTATTTT.

V usage is TRBV12-3 or TRBV12-4 and J usage is TRBJ1-4; 7 nucleotides line up with TRBD1. The CDR3 contains 15 residues. The trim removed 5 bases at V and 6 bases at J, leaving 9 bases unmatched. Written as DNA, the CDR3 is TGTGCCAGCAGTCCGAACAGGGGTAACTATGAAAAACTGTTTTTT. Encoded protein: CASSPNRGNYEKLFF.